The clone carrying this T cell receptor (beta chain) was seen a handful of times. This record comes from a study of T-cell reconstitution after alpha-beta-depleted transplantation in children. Construction of the TCRbeta library involved unique molecular identifiers. TCRdb re-called the PCR reads with MiXCR, one entry per CDR3 protein. The sample consists of about 460,000 distinct CDR3 sequences, approximately 12% of them appearing once. The CDR3 runs to 15 residues. CDR1 LGHNA and CDR2 YSLEER come from the germline V gene. The V gene lost 3 bases and the J gene lost 0 bases, with 9 bases spanning the gap.

V gene TRBV4-3 combines with J gene TRBJ1-3; no definite D call. This clonotype was sampled from a human donor who donated a stem cell graft to a child with combined immunodeficiency. The sample in question was PBMCs from the stem cell graft donor, obtained from the stem cell graft. DNA for the CDR3: TGCGCCAGCAGCCAGCTACCAGTCTCTGGAAACACCATATATTTT. Residues: CASSQLPVSGNTIYF.